The rows below give T cell receptor beta chains drawn from one sample of a study of identifying expanded T cells in peripheral blood. Measured with immunoSEQ multiplex PCR; TCRdb has only the in-frame clones, and not every one. Of about 76,000 clones listed, almost 85% were seen once; the top ten hold 15% to 20%. Sequencing used blood. The receptors derive from a person aged 18 to 70 in good health. Both conserved end residues are part of each CDR3. Each record gives: V gene, D gene, clone size, J gene, CDR3 protein, CDR3 DNA. A D gene is named only where the DNA matches it firmly. Clone size is given for some rows only: seen once, a few or many times, or a class if the clone is expanded.

TRBV6-6	-	-	TRBJ1-5	CASSYSEQGSNQPQHF	TGTGCCAGCAGTTACTCGGAACAGGGAAGTAATCAGCCCCAGCATTTT
TRBV7-3	TRBD1	-	TRBJ2-5	CASSLRSSSRGQGAVDAETQYF	TGTGCCAGCAGCTTAAGGTCCAGCTCCCGTGGACAGGGGGCGGTTGACGCCGAGACCCAGTACTTC
TRBV28	-	-	TRBJ2-7	CASSLNFRLEQYF	TGTGCCAGCAGTTTAAATTTCAGACTCGAGCAGTACTTC
TRBV6-5	-	few	TRBJ1-2	CASRTGTSYGYTF	TGTGCCAGCAGGACCGGGACATCCTATGGCTACACCTTC
TRBV6-5	-	few	TRBJ1-2	CASSYSWLEGYTF	TGTGCCAGCAGTTACTCGTGGCTGGAAGGCTACACCTTC
TRBV15	-	once	TRBJ1-1	CALRAVPAAITEAFF	TGTGCCCTCCGAGCGGTGCCAGCAGCTATCACTGAAGCTTTCTTT
TRBV19	-	-	TRBJ2-7	CASSGTGSYEQYF	TGTGCCAGTAGCGGAACAGGCTCCTACGAGCAGTACTTC
TRBV19	-	-	TRBJ1-1	CASSIVLEVDTEAFF	TGTGCCAGTAGTATTGTGCTTGAGGTGGACACTGAAGCTTTCTTT
TRBV5-4	TRBD1	-	TRBJ1-1	CASSDWDRGDRAEAFF	TGTGCCAGCAGCGACTGGGACAGGGGTGATAGGGCTGAAGCTTTCTTT
TRBV7-6	-	-	TRBJ2-2	CASSLTGSGPNTGELFF	TGTGCCAGCAGCTTAACGGGGAGCGGTCCCAACACCGGGGAGCTGTTTTTT
TRBV19	-	-	TRBJ1-3	CASSTKQDPSSGNIIYF	TGTGCCAGTAGTACGAAACAGGATCCCAGCTCTGGAAACATCATATATTTT
TRBV28	TRBD2	-	TRBJ2-7	CASSPGLAGAYEQYF	TGTGCCAGCAGCCCGGGACTAGCGGGTGCCTACGAGCAGTACTTC
TRBV28	TRBD1	-	TRBJ2-6	CASSLIKGQGANVLTF	TGTGCCAGCAGTCTAATAAAGGGACAGGGGGCCAACGTCCTGACTTTC
TRBV7-2	-	-	TRBJ2-7	CASSLGYSYEQYF	TGTGCCAGCAGCTTAGGGTACTCCTACGAGCAGTACTTC
TRBV5-8	-	-	TRBJ2-3	CASSPDWNTQYF	TGTGCCAGCAGCCCGGATTGGAACACGCAGTATTTT
TRBV29-1	-	-	TRBJ2-2	CSVVEAVGELFF	TGCAGCGTTGTTGAGGCTGTCGGGGAGCTGTTTTTT
TRBV5-4	-	-	TRBJ2-1	CASSLAAGTYNEQFF	TGTGCCAGCAGCTTGGCGGCCGGTACATACAATGAGCAGTTCTTC
TRBV4-1	-	-	TRBJ2-2	CASRGTPFGGELFF	TGCGCCAGCCGGGGGACTCCCTTTGGTGGGGAGCTGTTTTTT
TRBV18	TRBD2	-	TRBJ2-3	CASSAGVGTDTQYF	TGTGCCAGCTCAGCGGGAGTCGGCACAGATACGCAGTATTTT
TRBV19	-	-	TRBJ1-5	CASSIGGGSNQPQHF	TGTGCCAGTAGTATAGGGGGGGGTAGCAATCAGCCCCAGCATTTT
TRBV7-3	TRBD2	-	TRBJ2-3	CASRAAGGADTQYF	TGTGCCAGCAGGGCAGCGGGAGGGGCAGATACGCAGTATTTT
TRBV9	TRBD1	-	TRBJ1-3	CASSPDTGGRGNTIYF	TGTGCCAGCAGCCCTGATACAGGGGGCCGTGGAAACACCATATATTTT
TRBV6-5	TRBD2	few	TRBJ2-5	CASGGLAYNKETQYF	TGTGCCAGCGGGGGACTAGCGTACAATAAAGAGACCCAGTACTTC
TRBV6-1	-	few	TRBJ1-5	CASSDQGIDNQPQHF	TGTGCCAGCAGTGATCAGGGAATTGACAATCAGCCCCAGCATTTT
TRBV21-1	-	-	TRBJ2-5	CASSKDLAGKVQETQYF	TGTGCCAGCAGCAAAGATCTAGCGGGAAAAGTCCAAGAGACCCAGTACTTC
TRBV7-8	-	-	TRBJ2-7	CASSPTGLSSYEQYF	TGTGCCAGCAGCCCGACAGGATTATCCTCCTACGAGCAGTACTTC
TRBV30	-	-	TRBJ1-5	CAWSGSISGNQPQHF	TGTGCCTGGAGCGGTAGTATTTCGGGCAATCAGCCCCAGCATTTT
TRBV30	-	-	TRBJ2-7	CAWSFAGRVHDTNYEQYF	TGTGCCTGGAGTTTCGCCGGGCGGGTCCATGATACCAACTACGAGCAGTACTTC
TRBV27	TRBD1	once	TRBJ1-5	CASSSQGGTDQPQHF	TGTGCCAGCAGTTCACAGGGGGGGACGGATCAGCCCCAGCATTTT